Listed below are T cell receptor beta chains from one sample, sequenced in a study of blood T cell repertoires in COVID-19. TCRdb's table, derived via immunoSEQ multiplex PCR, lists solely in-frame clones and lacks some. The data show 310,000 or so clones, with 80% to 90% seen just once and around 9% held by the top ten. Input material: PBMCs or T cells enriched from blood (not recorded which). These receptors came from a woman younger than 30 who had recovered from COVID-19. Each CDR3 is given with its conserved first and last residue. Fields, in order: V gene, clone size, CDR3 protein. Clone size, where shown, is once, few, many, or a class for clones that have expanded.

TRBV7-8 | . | CASSLDRDRGGNTIYF
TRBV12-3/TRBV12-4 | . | CASSLGAGEAFF
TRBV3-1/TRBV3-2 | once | CASSQDSPQYF
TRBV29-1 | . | CSVEVAGTEAFF
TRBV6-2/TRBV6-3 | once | CASSSALGLAYEQYF
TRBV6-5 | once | CASSSAGQGINEQFF
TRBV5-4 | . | CASSSLAGADTQYF
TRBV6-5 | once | CASSRGQGVYYEQYF
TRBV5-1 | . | CASSTSGHLSTDTQYF
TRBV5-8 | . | CASSPWTSGRYNTGELFF
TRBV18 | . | CASSPPSQLEQYF
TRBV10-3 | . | CAISAGGRKGIQYF
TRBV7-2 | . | CASSFGSSTDTQYF
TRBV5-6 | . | CASSLDRGVYGYTF
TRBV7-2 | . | CASSLGGRNYGYTF
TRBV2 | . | CASMGPDRGGYEQYF
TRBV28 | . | CASLEGSGGSVPETQYF
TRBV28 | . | CASSLGAGTSTDTQYF
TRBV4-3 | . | CASSRGQGKEKLFF
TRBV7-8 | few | CASSLGQGRDTEAFF
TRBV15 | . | CATSRGLRLEDNEQFF
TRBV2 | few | CASSDFRSEAFF
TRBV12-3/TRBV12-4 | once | CASVTYNEQFF
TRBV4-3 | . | CASSQEKGAYGYTF
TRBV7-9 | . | CASTPSGLAISGANVLTF
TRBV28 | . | CASSSGGAGEKEKLFF
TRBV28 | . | CASRTPGQGVHEQYF
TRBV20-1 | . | CSASPPGRSFGQPQHF
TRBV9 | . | CASSVVGEEHTEAFF
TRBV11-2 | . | CASSLNRGMRARYGYTF
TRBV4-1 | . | CASSQRTGSYEQYF
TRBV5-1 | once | CASSLGGGGSTDTQYF
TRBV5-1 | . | CASSFVGGANSYNEQFF
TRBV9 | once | CASSVSSGVSYEQYF
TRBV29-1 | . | CSVESRGETWTTDTQYF
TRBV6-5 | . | CASSYSGRDPRETQHF
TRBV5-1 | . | CASSLDRDTEAFF
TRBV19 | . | CATQGVFSNQPQHF
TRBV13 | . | CASSLRQGYANEQFF
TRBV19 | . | CASSTRQGAAQPQHF
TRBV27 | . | CASSPQGVVGNEQFF
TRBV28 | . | CASTLKGRGRGYTF
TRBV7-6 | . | CASSLARERYNEQFF
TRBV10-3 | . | CAMSPGTSYGYTF
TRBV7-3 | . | CASSRPATGTGELFF
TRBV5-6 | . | CASLVAGGDTQYF
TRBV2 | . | CASSPGTGQEKLFF
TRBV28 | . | CASSPMGLAGGQSTGELFF
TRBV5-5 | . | CASSLGQPLNTEAFF
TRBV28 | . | CASSSGQTGGEYDGYTF
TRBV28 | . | CASSLSAGSGNTIYF
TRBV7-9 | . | CASSLGSGGFYEQYF
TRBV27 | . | CASSLAGGPNEQFF